These 26 T cell receptor beta chains share one sample of origin, sequenced in a study of T cells after yellow fever vaccination. Via MiXCR, TCRdb re-called the 5' RACE reads, giving one row per CDR3 protein. Of under 250,000 distinct CDR3 sequences in the sample, 6.9% were seen once. The material sequenced was CD4+ T cells sorted from PBMCs, taken 15 days after the yellow fever booster vaccination. The receptor set was obtained from a man aged 30 to 39 who received the YFV17D yellow fever vaccine.

J is TRBJ2-7 and V is TRBV19; 7 nucleotides agree with TRBD1. J lost 4 bases, V lost 4 bases, and 7 bases had no gene match. The CDR3 covers 14 residues. CDR1 and CDR2 (germline): LNHDA, SQIVND (reference sequence). CDR3 nucleotides: TGTGCCAGTAGTACAGCGACAGGGTGGTACGAGCAGTACTTC. It translates to CASSTATGWYEQYF.

V gene TRBV20-1 combines with J gene TRBJ2-7; D is unclear. The ends were cut back, 5 bases at V and 2 bases at J, with 10 bases in the middle. CDR1 and CDR2 from the germline V gene are DFQATT and SNEGSKA (reference sequence). There are 12 residues in the CDR3. The CDR3 protein is CSAPLPPYEQYF. In DNA, the CDR3 is TGCAGTGCTCCACTGCCACCCTACGAGCAGTACTTC.

V is TRBV28 and J is TRBJ2-4; D is possibly TRBD2 (5 bases). Trimming removed 3 bases from V and 3 bases from J, with 9 bases in between. This CDR3 is built from 14 residues. The germline CDR1 and CDR2 sequences are MDHEN and SYDVKM. The CDR3 region is CASSFGKGKNIQYF. The DNA for the CDR3 is TGTGCCAGCAGTTTCGGGAAAGGCAAAAACATTCAGTACTTC.

This clonotype was seen a handful of times. The chain has TRBV29-1 and TRBJ2-3; 9 nucleotides match TRBD1. This CDR3 spans 14 amino acids. Germline trimming cut 7 bases from V and 7 bases from J; bases unmatched to any gene: 12. Germline V lookup: CDR1 SQVTM, CDR2 ANQGSEA. The CDR3 DNA sequence: TGCAGCGGAACGGGACAGGGATTCTCAAATACGCAGTATTTT. It translates to CSGTGQGFSNTQYF.

V usage is TRBV9 and J usage is TRBJ1-2, with D maybe TRBD1 (5 bases). V was trimmed by 0 bases and J by 0 bases, leaving 9 bases between them. The CDR3 runs to 15 residues. Germline V lookup: CDR1 SGDLS, CDR2 YYNGEE. CDR3 in DNA: TGTGCCAGCAGCGTAGCAGGGACGGCTAACTATGGCTACACCTTC. Translated, it gives CASSVAGTANYGYTF.

Many counts were recorded for this clonotype. The chain uses TRBV11-2 and TRBJ2-3; the D is unclear. Germline V gene data show CDR1 as SGHAT and CDR2 as FQNNGV. The CDR3 has 10 amino acids. CDR3 nucleotides: TGTGCGAATAAACCAGATACGCAGTATTTT. Translating gives CANKPDTQYF.

The rearrangement uses TRBV24-1 and TRBJ2-7; D is possibly TRBD2 (6 bases). The CDR3 is made up of 13 amino acids. Germline V gene data show CDR1 as KGHDR and CDR2 as SFDVKD. The germline V and J ends were trimmed by 4 bases and 6 bases, with 12 bases remaining between them. The DNA of the CDR3 is TGTGCCACCAGTGAAATCGGGACTTCCGAGCAGTACTTC. Residues: CATSEIGTSEQYF.

This clonotype has just a few counts. The chain couples TRBV7-9 to TRBJ1-3; D gene unclear. This CDR3 is 12 amino acids long. The germline CDR1 and CDR2 sequences are SEHNR and FQNEAQ (reference sequence). The V end was cut by 2 bases, the J end by 7 bases, with 6 bases between. The DNA for the CDR3 is TGTGCCAGCAGCTTACCTGATAACACCATATATTTT. Amino acid sequence: CASSLPDNTIYF. Looking up the rest from reference TRBV7-9 and TRBJ1-3 gives the full variable domain: DTGVSQNPRHKITKRGQNVTFRCDPISEHNRLYWYRQTLGQGPEFLTYFQNEAQLEKSRLLSDRFSAERPKGSFSTLEIQRTEQGDSAMYLCASSLPDNTIYFGEGSWLTVV.

This rearrangement joins TRBV7-8 to TRBJ1-1; D unresolved. CDR3 size: 13 residues. V was pared by 2 bases and J by 6 bases, with 10 bases between. Germline lookup yields CDR1 SGHVS and CDR2 FQNEAQ. The CDR3 DNA reads TGTGCCAGCAGCTTAACTTGGCTCTCTGAAGCTTTCTTT. This encodes CASSLTWLSEAFF.

This clonotype was seen a handful of times. The chain links TRBV5-5 to TRBJ2-1, with a weak D call TRBD2 (6 bases). Germline values: CDR1 SGHKS, CDR2 YYEKEE (reference sequence). CDR3 length equals 15 residues. Trimming shortened V by 4 bases and J by 1 base, and 12 bases separated the two germline ends. CDR3 loop: CASSSSGGSYNEQFF. CDR3 bases: TGTGCCAGCAGCAGTTCTGGGGGGTCCTACAATGAGCAGTTCTTC.

Ten or more counts support this clonotype. The V and J genes are TRBV12-3 or TRBV12-4 and TRBJ2-7; a possible D gene is TRBD1 (5 bases). The V end lost 5 bases, the J end lost 5 bases, and 13 bases lay between the germline ends. There are 13 residues in the CDR3. The CDR3, as DNA: TGTGCCAGCAGTACGAATGAAGGGGACGAGCAGTACTTC. This translates into CASSTNEGDEQYF.

Only a few counts were recorded for this clonotype. V usage is TRBV12-3 or TRBV12-4 and J usage is TRBJ2-3; D is possibly TRBD1 (5 bases). This CDR3 comprises 16 residues. Trimming removed 1 base from V and 0 bases from J, with 11 bases in between. CDR3 protein: CASSLGGHRSTDTQYF. The CDR3, as DNA: TGTGCCAGCAGTTTAGGGGGCCATCGGAGCACAGATACGCAGTATTTT.

Ten or more counts support this clonotype. The CDR3 region has the DNA TGTGCCAGCAGCTTAGACAAGAAAAACATTCAGTACTTC. It codes for CASSLDKKNIQYF. The chain joins TRBV7-8 to TRBJ2-4; D gene unclear. Germline V CDR1 and CDR2: SGHVS, FQNEAQ. The CDR3 covers 13 residues. V gave up 1 base and J gave up 4 bases, with 5 bases separating them.

This clonotype was found a few times. The chain employs TRBV20-1 and TRBJ2-3; TRBD2 aligns across 13 bases. The ends lost 5 bases at V and 3 bases at J; junction bases unmatched: 11. The V gene's germline CDR1 is DFQATT and CDR2 SNEGSKA (reference sequence). The CDR3 covers 17 residues. The CDR3 DNA reads as TGCAGTGCTGACGGGAGGGGACTAGCGGGGACAACAGATACGCAGTATTTT. Encoded protein: CSADGRGLAGTTDTQYF.

This clonotype was observed a handful of times. The chain is built from TRBV5-1 and TRBJ2-7; 8 nucleotides line up with TRBD1. CDR1 SGHRS and CDR2 YFSETQ come from the germline V gene. CDR3 size: 14 residues. The J segment lost 2 bases and the V segment lost 9 bases, leaving 10 bases of the junction unmatched. This CDR3 is CATSVGTGPYEQYF. DNA for the CDR3: TGCGCCACCAGTGTGGGGACAGGCCCCTACGAGCAGTACTTC. The whole variable domain, remainder taken from reference TRBV5-1 and TRBJ2-7, is KAGVTQTPRYLIKTRGQQVTLSCSPISGHRSVSWYQQTPGQGLQFLFEYFSETQRNKGNFPGRFSGRQFSNSRSEMNVSTLELGDSALYLCATSVGTGPYEQYFGPGTRLTVT.

This clonotype was seen at least ten times. This sequence joins TRBV5-1 and TRBJ2-2; TRBD2 matches 9 bases. Germline CDR1 reads SGHRS; CDR2 reads YFSETQ. Losses at the gene ends were 4 bases for V and 4 bases for J; bases not matched to a gene: 5. The length of the CDR3 is 15 residues. The CDR3 DNA sequence: TGCGCCAGCAGCCTAATAGCGGGAGTCACCGGGGAGCTGTTTTTT. Translation: CASSLIAGVTGELFF.

This clonotype came up a few times. The chain joins TRBV5-1 to TRBJ2-5; the match to TRBD2 covers 12 bases. J lost 9 bases, V lost 4 bases, and 13 bases had no gene match. CDR1 and CDR2 from the germline V gene are SGHRS and YFSETQ. The CDR3 spans 16 residues. CDR3: CASSPGTSGPGRAQYF. The CDR3 DNA follows: TGCGCCAGCAGCCCCGGGACTAGCGGGCCGGGTAGGGCCCAGTACTTC.

This clonotype was counted ten times or more. J is TRBJ2-1 and V is TRBV12-3 or TRBV12-4; D is unclear. V was trimmed by 5 bases and J by 1 base, leaving 18 bases between them. The CDR3 consists of 17 residues. The chain's CDR3 is CASSPRGSLGSYNEQFF. The CDR3 DNA follows: TGTGCCAGCAGTCCCCGTGGGTCCCTCGGGTCCTACAATGAGCAGTTCTTC.

Ten or more counts support this clonotype. J is TRBJ2-7 and V is TRBV5-8; D is unresolved. Looked up from germline, CDR1 is SGHTS and CDR2 is YDEGEE. The CDR3 has 10 residues. V lost 4 bases and J lost 7, with 6 bases in between. This chain's CDR3 is CASSGIEQYF. In DNA form, the CDR3 reads TGTGCCAGCAGCGGAATTGAGCAGTACTTC.

The rearrangement uses TRBV7-2 and TRBJ2-2; no clear D gene. The CDR3 sequence is 16 residues long. Germline V gene sequence: CDR1 SGHTA, CDR2 FQGNSA. Trimming took 8 bases from V and 1 from J, leaving 17 bases between them. For the CDR3, the DNA is TGTGCCAGCGCCCCCGCCCCAGCCATGAACACCGGGGAGCTGTTTTTT. Translation gives CASAPAPAMNTGELFF.

This clonotype was seen only a few times. The chain couples TRBV7-2 to TRBJ2-1; a possible D gene is TRBD1 (6 bases). Per the germline V gene, CDR1 is SGHTA and CDR2 is FQGNSA. V lost 5 bases and J lost 8, with 16 bases in between. There are 14 residues in the CDR3. CDR3: CASSRDRFVYEQFF. As DNA, the CDR3 is TGTGCCAGCAGCAGAGACAGGTTTGTCTATGAGCAGTTCTTC.

The chain's CDR3 is CASSLERQVADTQYF. The CDR3 nucleotides read TGCGCCAGCAGCTTGGAAAGGCAGGTTGCCGATACGCAGTATTTT. V usage is TRBV5-1 and J usage is TRBJ2-3; D unclear. Trimming took 0 bases from V and 6 from J, leaving 14 bases between them. CDR1 SGHRS and CDR2 YFSETQ come from the germline V gene. The CDR3 consists of 15 residues.

This clonotype was picked up a small number of times. The V call is TRBV12-3 or TRBV12-4, the J call TRBJ1-5; no clear D. CDR3 size: 13 residues. V was trimmed by 6 bases and J by 6 bases, leaving 12 bases between them. The CDR3 nucleotides are TGTGCCAGCAGGCCGGGCGCGGGTCAGCCCCAGCATTTT. Its protein product is CASRPGAGQPQHF.

The sample holds many counts of this clonotype. The chain joins TRBV24-1 to TRBJ2-7; either TRBD1 or TRBD2 may supply D (5 bases each). The CDR3 consists of 17 residues. Germline lookup yields CDR1 KGHDR and CDR2 SFDVKD. V was trimmed by 4 bases and J by 4 bases, leaving 22 bases between them. The CDR3 protein is CATSDQGLSGSGYEQYF. The CDR3 nucleotides are TGTGCCACCAGTGACCAGGGCTTAAGTGGGAGTGGATACGAGCAGTACTTC.

This CDR3 is CASSLVGGGYVDKNIQYF. CDR3 in DNA: TGCGCCAGCAGCTTGGTAGGAGGGGGCTATGTGGACAAAAACATTCAGTACTTC. The V and J genes are TRBV5-1 and TRBJ2-4, with D possibly being TRBD1 (7 bases). Germline V gene sequence: CDR1 SGHRS, CDR2 YFSETQ. V was pared by 0 bases and J by 3 bases, with 19 bases between. The CDR3 totals 18 residues.

V is TRBV3-1 and J is TRBJ2-7; no definite D call. The CDR3 is made up of 12 amino acids. Germline V gene lookup returns CDR1 LGHDT and CDR2 YNNKEL (reference sequence). V was clipped by 4 bases and J by 6 bases, with 10 bases between them. CDR3 sequence: CASSLATGEQYF. In nucleotides, the CDR3 is TGTGCCAGCAGCCTTGCTACCGGCGAGCAGTACTTC.